This T cell receptor beta chain was retrieved from a study of blood T cell repertoires in COVID-19. Study-level information: Acute-phase and convalescent COVID-19 samples originated in the United States, Italy and Spain. Sample material is recorded as cDNA or gDNA derived from T cells, B-cell-depleted T cells, or PBMCs.

Germline trimming cut 4 bases from V and 11 bases from J; bases unmatched to any gene: 9. Germline assignment: CDR1 SGDLS and CDR2 YYNGEE. This CDR3 comprises 15 residues. Authors' data handling: Quantification of nucleated cells was approximated via reference gene primer amplification. Method: immunoSEQ multiplex PCR; TCRdb's copy keeps in-frame clones and lacks some. D and trimming come from the DNA, and the V and J calls and clone size come from that table. Altogether 200,000 to 250,000 clones are present, more than 70% being singletons, with the ten largest covering approximately 3.8%. This clone came up once.

V gene TRBV9 combines with J gene TRBJ2-1, with 13 bases fitting TRBD2. Sequencing was carried out using peripheral blood. The receptor's source is an elderly woman with acute or convalescent COVID-19. The CDR3: CASSPSGTSGAKQFF. DNA for the CDR3: TGTGCCAGCAGCCCCTCCGGGACTAGCGGGGCCAAGCAGTTCTTC.